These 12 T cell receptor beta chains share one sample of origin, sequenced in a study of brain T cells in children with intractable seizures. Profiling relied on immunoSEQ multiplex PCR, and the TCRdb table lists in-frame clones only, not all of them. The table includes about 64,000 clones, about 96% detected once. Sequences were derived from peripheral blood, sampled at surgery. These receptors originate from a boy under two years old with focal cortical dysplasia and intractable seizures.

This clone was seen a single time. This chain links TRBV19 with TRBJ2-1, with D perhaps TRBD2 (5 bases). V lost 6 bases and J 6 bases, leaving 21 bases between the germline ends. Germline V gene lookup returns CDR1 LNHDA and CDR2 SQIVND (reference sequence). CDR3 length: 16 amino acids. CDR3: CASSPRWEKRFNEQFF. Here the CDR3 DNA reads TGTGCCAGTAGCCCCCGTTGGGAGAAGAGGTTCAATGAGCAGTTCTTC.

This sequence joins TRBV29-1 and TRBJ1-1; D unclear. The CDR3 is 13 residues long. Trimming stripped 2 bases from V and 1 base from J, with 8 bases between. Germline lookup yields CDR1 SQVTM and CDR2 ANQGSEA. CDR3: CSVELRGNTEAFF. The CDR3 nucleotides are TGCAGCGTTGAACTGCGGGGGAACACTGAAGCTTTCTTT.

CDR3 coding DNA: TGCGCCAGCAGCCAAGATTGGGGGGGCGGTCAGCCCCAGCATTTT. Amino acid sequence: CASSQDWGGGQPQHF. The rearrangement joins TRBV4-3 to TRBJ1-5, with D perhaps matching TRBD1 (6 bases). The germline V and J ends were trimmed by 0 bases and 6 bases, with 12 bases remaining between them. The CDR3 extends over 15 amino acids. Germline CDR1 is LGHNA and CDR2 is YSLEER.

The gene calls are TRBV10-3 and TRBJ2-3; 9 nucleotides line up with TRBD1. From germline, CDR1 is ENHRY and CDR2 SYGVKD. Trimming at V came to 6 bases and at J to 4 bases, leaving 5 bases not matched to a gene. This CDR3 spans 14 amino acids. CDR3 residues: CAIRGQGWADTQYF. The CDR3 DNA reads TGTGCCATCAGGGGACAGGGTTGGGCAGATACGCAGTATTTT.

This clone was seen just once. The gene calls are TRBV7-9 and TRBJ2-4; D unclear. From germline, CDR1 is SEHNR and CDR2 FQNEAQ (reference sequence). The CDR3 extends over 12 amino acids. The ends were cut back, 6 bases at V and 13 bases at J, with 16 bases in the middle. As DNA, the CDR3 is TGTGCCAGCAGAGCCCTAGTCGGAAACCAGTACTTC. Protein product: CASRALVGNQYF.

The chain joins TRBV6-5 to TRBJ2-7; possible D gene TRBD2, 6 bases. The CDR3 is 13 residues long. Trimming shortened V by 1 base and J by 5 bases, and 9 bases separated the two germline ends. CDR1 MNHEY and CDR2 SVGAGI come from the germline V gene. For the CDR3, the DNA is TGTGCCAGCAGTTACTATTGGGGGGACGAGCAGTACTTC. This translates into CASSYYWGDEQYF.

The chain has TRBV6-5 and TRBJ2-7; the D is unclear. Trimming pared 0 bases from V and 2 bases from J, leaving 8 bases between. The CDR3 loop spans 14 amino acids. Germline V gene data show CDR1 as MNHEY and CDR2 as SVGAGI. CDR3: CASSYSGAPYEQYF. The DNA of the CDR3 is TGTGCCAGCAGTTACTCGGGTGCCCCCTACGAGCAGTACTTC.

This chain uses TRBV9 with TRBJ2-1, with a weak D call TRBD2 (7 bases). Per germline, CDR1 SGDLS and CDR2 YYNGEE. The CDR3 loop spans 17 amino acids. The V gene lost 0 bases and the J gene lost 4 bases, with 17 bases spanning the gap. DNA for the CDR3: TGTGCCAGCAGCGTAGTCTCCGGGGGGCTTAGGTACAATGAGCAGTTCTTC. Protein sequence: CASSVVSGGLRYNEQFF.

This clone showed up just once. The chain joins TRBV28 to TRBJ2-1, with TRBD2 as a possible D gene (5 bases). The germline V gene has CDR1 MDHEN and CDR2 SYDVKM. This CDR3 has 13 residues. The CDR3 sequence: CSAGLADANEQFF. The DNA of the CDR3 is TGTTCCGCTGGGCTAGCAGACGCCAATGAGCAGTTCTTC.

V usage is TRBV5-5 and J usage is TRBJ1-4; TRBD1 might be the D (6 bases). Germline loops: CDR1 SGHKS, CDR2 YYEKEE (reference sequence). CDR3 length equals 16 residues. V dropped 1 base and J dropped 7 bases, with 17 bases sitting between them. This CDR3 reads CASSLSRGGLGEKLFF. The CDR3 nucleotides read TGTGCCAGCAGCTTGAGCAGGGGCGGTTTAGGTGAAAAACTGTTTTTT.

Written as DNA, the CDR3 is TGTGCCAGCAGCTTAGTGGGACAGGGTTCGGCTGAAGCTTTCTTT. As protein: CASSLVGQGSAEAFF. The J gene is TRBJ1-1, the V gene TRBV7-6; TRBD1 matches at 9 bases. V gave up 1 base and J gave up 6 bases; unmatched junction bases: 6. The CDR3 totals 15 residues. CDR1 is SGHVS and CDR2 is FNYEAQ in the germline V gene.

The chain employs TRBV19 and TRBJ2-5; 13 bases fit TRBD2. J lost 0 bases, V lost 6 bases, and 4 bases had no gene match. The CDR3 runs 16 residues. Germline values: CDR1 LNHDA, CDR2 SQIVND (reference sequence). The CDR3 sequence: CASRRLAGGNQETQYF. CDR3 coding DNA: TGTGCCAGTAGGAGACTAGCGGGAGGAAACCAAGAGACCCAGTACTTC.